The rows below give T cell receptor beta chains drawn from one sample of a study of T-cell memory formation after mild COVID-19. TCRdb called the 5' RACE reads again in MiXCR, with one record for every CDR3 protein. Among approximately 490,000 distinct CDR3 sequences listed, about 20% were seen once. Sequenced sample: PBMCs or a T cell subset sorted from them (not recorded which). Receptor source: an adult woman who had mild COVID-19 (a few samples of this study predate the infection). Cell type and time point are not known. Each CDR3 is given with its conserved first and last residue. The D gene is left open where the match is weak. Clone size is not always given. Where it is, it says once, few, many or a class for expanded clones.

CDR3 protein | CDR3 DNA | clone size | V gene | D gene | J gene
CASRYPGGSGELFF | TGTGCCAGCAGATACCCAGGGGGCTCCGGGGAGCTGTTTTTT | few | TRBV11-2 | TRBD1 | TRBJ2-2
CASSSRSAPETQYF | TGTGCCAGCAGCTCACGGAGTGCCCCGGAGACCCAGTACTTC | NA | TRBV11-3 | NA | TRBJ2-5
CAIMNSNGNTEAFF | TGTGCCATCATGAATTCTAACGGGAACACTGAAGCTTTCTTT | NA | TRBV10-3 | NA | TRBJ1-1
CASSPGASRTDTQYF | TGTGCCAGCAGCCCCGGGGCTAGCCGGACAGATACGCAGTATTTT | NA | TRBV27 | NA | TRBJ2-3
CATRTLPYTGELFF | TGTGCCACCCGGACTTTACCCTACACCGGGGAGCTGTTTTTT | NA | TRBV6-5 | NA | TRBJ2-2
CASIRTANTEAFF | TGTGCCAGCATAAGGACGGCAAACACTGAAGCTTTCTTT | NA | TRBV7-9 | NA | TRBJ1-1
CASSQDLQRFTDTQYF | TGTGCCAGCAGCCAAGATTTACAGAGATTCACAGATACGCAGTATTTT | few | TRBV4-2 | NA | TRBJ2-3
CASSFVAGSYNEQFF | TGTGCCAGCAGTTTCGTGGCGGGGTCCTACAATGAGCAGTTCTTC | few | TRBV12-3/TRBV12-4 | NA | TRBJ2-1
CASTADLGLPSYEQYF | TGTGCCAGCACCGCAGACCTGGGACTACCCTCCTACGAGCAGTACTTC | NA | TRBV6-5 | TRBD2 | TRBJ2-7
CATSDLPSGDTQYF | TGTGCCACCAGTGATTTGCCTAGTGGAGATACGCAGTATTTT | few | TRBV24-1 | NA | TRBJ2-3
CASSVLAISSYNEQFF | TGTGCCAGCAGCGTACTGGCTATCAGCTCCTACAATGAGCAGTTCTTC | few | TRBV9 | NA | TRBJ2-1
CASTPWADRDSSGANVLTF | TGTGCCAGCACTCCATGGGCCGACAGGGACAGCTCTGGGGCCAACGTCCTGACTTTC | NA | TRBV6-5 | TRBD1 | TRBJ2-6
CASSHGLAEAYEQYF | TGTGCCAGCAGCCACGGACTAGCGGAGGCCTACGAGCAGTACTTC | few | TRBV3-1 | TRBD2 | TRBJ2-7
CASSFLVKRVGETQYF | TGTGCCAGCAGCTTCCTTGTGAAAAGGGTGGGAGAGACCCAGTACTTC | NA | TRBV5-6 | NA | TRBJ2-5
CASSPAPGRPSYEQYF | TGTGCCAGCAGCCCCGCCCCCGGACGGCCCTCCTACGAGCAGTACTTC | few | TRBV7-9 | NA | TRBJ2-7
CASSQTGEFDNEQFF | TGTGCCAGCAGCCAGACAGGGGAGTTCGACAATGAGCAGTTCTTC | NA | TRBV12-3/TRBV12-4 | TRBD1 | TRBJ2-1
CSVRDTSSYNEQFF | TGCAGCGTTCGGGACACCAGCTCCTACAATGAGCAGTTCTTC | few | TRBV29-1 | NA | TRBJ2-1